Shown below are 21 T cell receptor beta chains from a single sample sequenced in a study of CD8 T cells in ankylosing spondylitis (dated by TCRdb to about 2017). Library preparation was by 5' RACE. Sequenced using an Illumina HiSeq 2500. Through fastp at Q25 and MiXCR, TCRdb rebuilt clones from the public reads, retaining in-frame beta chains. Each entry is one CDR3 protein sequence, shown with its most common DNA and genes. This sample has approximately 220,000 distinct CDR3 sequences in its table, and 8% to 11% of those were observed once. 20% to 25% of the sample belongs to the ten largest clones. Sequencing used blood, either unsorted or a sorted T cell fraction (not recorded which). All receptors derive from a male donor with ankylosing spondylitis or in good health (not recorded which).

The chain employs TRBV7-2 and TRBJ2-7, with D possibly being TRBD1 (5 bases). The ends were cut back, 6 bases at V and 0 bases at J, with 15 bases in the middle. Germline-derived CDR1 and CDR2 are SGHTA and FQGNSA. This CDR3 is built from 15 residues. The CDR3 bases are TGTGCCAGCAGTTACCACCAGGGCAGCTCCTACGAGCAGTACTTC. This sequence encodes CASSYHQGSSYEQYF.

This clonotype was seen many times. V usage is TRBV20-1 and J usage is TRBJ2-5, with 13 positions matching TRBD2. The J segment lost 3 bases and the V segment lost 7 bases, leaving 8 bases of the junction unmatched. The CDR3 extends over 15 amino acids. Germline CDR1 DFQATT, CDR2 SNEGSKA (reference sequence). This CDR3 reads CSGRTSGGAKETQYF. CDR3 sequence (DNA): TGCAGTGGAAGAACTAGCGGGGGGGCAAAAGAGACCCAGTACTTC.

This clonotype was detected only a few times. The V gene is TRBV3-1, the J gene TRBJ2-4, with 7 positions matching TRBD1. The J segment lost 0 bases and the V segment lost 4 bases, leaving 9 bases of the junction unmatched. The length of the CDR3 is 17 residues. Germline V lookup: CDR1 LGHDT, CDR2 YNNKEL (reference sequence). DNA of the CDR3: TGTGCCAGCAGCCCCAACACAGGGGTCCTAGCCAAAAACATTCAGTACTTC. The encoded protein is CASSPNTGVLAKNIQYF.

This clonotype was counted ten times or more. The chain employs TRBV12-3 or TRBV12-4 and TRBJ1-2; D ambiguous. V dropped 1 base and J dropped 8 bases, with 11 bases sitting between them. CDR3 length equals 13 residues. In nucleotides, the CDR3 is TGTGCCAGCAGTTTAGGGCCCCGGAGAGGCTACACCTTC. Translation: CASSLGPRRGYTF.

This rearrangement joins TRBV30 to TRBJ1-5; maybe TRBD1 (5 bases). The CDR3 contains 15 residues. CDR1 is GTSNPN and CDR2 is SVGIG in the germline V gene (reference sequence). V was cut by 1 base and J by 6 bases, with 16 bases left in between. In DNA form, the CDR3 reads TGTGCCTGGAGTGGAGTCACAGGAGGGACTCAGCCCCAGCATTTT. Translating it yields CAWSGVTGGTQPQHF.

This clonotype showed up many times. J is TRBJ1-2 and V is TRBV12-3 or TRBV12-4, with a tentative D call TRBD1 (5 bases). This CDR3 has 15 residues. Trimming removed 6 bases from V and 2 bases from J, with 16 bases in between. For the CDR3, the DNA is TGTGCCAGCAGGGACACGGGTTTGGGGAACTATGGCTACACCTTC. Protein sequence: CASRDTGLGNYGYTF.

The chain is built from TRBV12-3 or TRBV12-4 and TRBJ1-2; D is unresolved. This CDR3 region has 14 residues. V was trimmed by 1 base and J by 2 bases, leaving 8 bases between them. The DNA of the CDR3 is TGTGCCAGCAGTTTAGTGGCGGGGAACTATGGCTACACCTTC. Its protein is CASSLVAGNYGYTF.

This chain joins TRBV7-2 and TRBJ2-7, with TRBD1 matching over 7 bases. Germline loops: CDR1 SGHTA, CDR2 FQGNSA. This CDR3 is 17 amino acids long. V trimming: 0 bases; J trimming: 2 bases; junction bases outside the gene matches: 10. The DNA of the CDR3 is TGTGCCAGCAGCTTAGCGCTCGCCCAGGGGGACCCCTACGAGCAGTACTTC. Amino acids: CASSLALAQGDPYEQYF.

This clonotype was picked up a small number of times. This chain links TRBV6-5 with TRBJ1-6; TRBD1 might be the D (5 bases). The CDR3 has 17 residues. V shed 2 bases and J shed 7 bases, with 18 bases lying between them. CDR1 is MNHEY and CDR2 is SVGAGI in the germline V gene. The CDR3 region has the DNA TGTGCCAGCAGTTACCGCGACGGGGCGATCGGAAATTCACCCCTCCACTTT. Its translation: CASSYRDGAIGNSPLHF.

For this clonotype: This may arise from a read error, as a much more abundant clone is one base away. This chain connects TRBV29-1 to TRBJ2-3; 10 nucleotides line up with TRBD1. TRBJ1-5 matches the DNA end more closely, so the J call is doubtful. This CDR3 has 16 residues. CDR1 is SQVTM and CDR2 is ANQGSEA in the germline V gene. Written as DNA, the CDR3 is TGCAGCGTTGAAAGGGACAGGGGTCCGAGCACAGATACGCAGCATTTT. The encoded protein is CSVERDRGPSTDTQHF.

V and J are TRBV7-3 and TRBJ2-5, with D tentatively TRBD2 (7 bases). CDR3 length equals 15 residues. The ends were cut back, 2 bases at V and 5 bases at J, with 15 bases in the middle. The germline CDR1 and CDR2 sequences are SGHTA and FQGTGA. CDR3 protein: CASSLWGGRTETQYF. The CDR3 DNA is TGTGCCAGCAGCTTATGGGGGGGCCGGACGGAGACCCAGTACTTC. Using reference TRBV7-3 and TRBJ2-5 for the parts outside the CDR3, the full variable domain is GAGVSQTPSNKVTEKGKYVELRCDPISGHTALYWYRQSLGQGPEFLIYFQGTGAADDSGLPNDRFFAVRPEGSVSTLKIQRTERGDSAVYLCASSLWGGRTETQYFGPGTRLLVL.

This clonotype was picked up many times. The chain has TRBV29-1 and TRBJ1-1; 8 nucleotides agree with TRBD1. This CDR3 is built from 14 residues. The V segment lost 6 bases and the J segment 1 base; nucleotides outside the gene matches: 7. CDR1 and CDR2 (germline): SQVTM, ANQGSEA. CDR3 sequence reads: CSVAPGTGNTEAFF. CDR3 bases: TGCAGCGTGGCCCCCGGGACAGGGAACACTGAAGCTTTCTTT.

This clonotype was counted many times. The chain recombines TRBV4-2 with TRBJ2-7; a possible D gene is TRBD2 (6 bases). Trimming pared 1 base from V and 2 bases from J, leaving 18 bases between. The CDR3 sequence is 17 residues long. Germline-derived CDR1 and CDR2 are LGHNA and YNFKEQ. CDR3 sequence reads: CASSQAAGSGITYEQYF. The DNA for the CDR3 is TGTGCCAGCAGCCAAGCCGCGGGGAGCGGAATAACCTACGAGCAGTACTTC.

The table lists this clonotype with many counts. The chain is built from TRBV7-9 and TRBJ1-1; D call uncertain. V was clipped by 5 bases and J by 1 base, with 11 bases between them. CDR1 is SEHNR and CDR2 is FQNEAQ in the germline V gene (reference sequence). The CDR3 runs to 14 residues. CDR3 sequence (DNA): TGTGCCAGCAGCCCGGCGAGGCAGAACACTGAAGCTTTCTTT. Translating it yields CASSPARQNTEAFF.

This clonotype was recorded at least ten times. The chain recombines TRBV3-1 with TRBJ2-2; D is perhaps TRBD2 (5 bases). CDR1 is LGHDT, CDR2 YNNKEL, per germline (reference sequence). The CDR3 length is 13 residues. V was clipped by 1 base and J by 5 bases, with 5 bases between them. CDR3 protein: CASSQAGTGELFF. The CDR3, as DNA: TGTGCCAGCAGCCAAGCGGGGACCGGGGAGCTGTTTTTT.

This clonotype showed up many times. The chain links TRBV7-9 to TRBJ2-1; possibly TRBD2 for D (5 bases). Germline values: CDR1 SEHNR, CDR2 FQNEAQ (reference sequence). The CDR3 has 14 amino acids. The germline V and J ends were trimmed by 1 base and 7 bases, with 11 bases remaining between them. Here the CDR3 DNA reads TGTGCCAGCAGCTTAGTGTTCGGGGAAAATGAGCAGTTCTTC. Its translation: CASSLVFGENEQFF.

The rearrangement joins TRBV12-3 or TRBV12-4 to TRBJ1-3; D is unresolved. V lost 4 bases to trimming and J lost 4 bases, with 11 bases between them. The CDR3 is made up of 14 amino acids. CDR3 coding DNA: TGTGCCAGCAGTTCCCTTTCGGTGGGAAACACCATATATTTT. Translation: CASSSLSVGNTIYF.

This clonotype appeared a few times. This chain uses TRBV3-1 with TRBJ2-7, with 10 bases identical to TRBD1. This CDR3 region has 15 residues. The ends lost 2 bases at V and 5 bases at J; junction bases unmatched: 6. Germline assignment: CDR1 LGHDT and CDR2 YNNKEL (reference sequence). CDR3 protein: CASSQTGQGIHEQYF. CDR3 nucleotide sequence: TGTGCCAGCAGCCAAACGGGACAGGGGATACACGAGCAGTACTTC.

This chain uses TRBV29-1 with TRBJ2-7; the D gene is possibly TRBD1 (6 bases). The CDR3 loop spans 14 amino acids. CDR1 is SQVTM and CDR2 is ANQGSEA in the germline V gene. Trimming pared 8 bases from V and 0 bases from J, leaving 17 bases between. CDR3 in amino acids: CSFAGQPSSYEQYF. The CDR3 nucleotides are TGCAGCTTCGCTGGACAGCCGAGCTCCTACGAGCAGTACTTC.

The V call is TRBV6-2 or TRBV6-3, the J call TRBJ2-7; a weak D match, TRBD2 (6 bases). Deletions cut 4 bases from V and 1 base from J, with 14 bases between. The CDR3 runs to 15 residues. In germline, CDR1 is MNHEY, CDR2 SVGEGT. CDR3 coding DNA: TGTGCCAGCAGTTTCGCGTCAGGACTATCCTACGAGCAGTACTTC. This translates into CASSFASGLSYEQYF.

This clonotype has a handful of counts. This sequence joins TRBV12-3 or TRBV12-4 and TRBJ2-1; 8 positions agree with TRBD1. V trimming: 3 bases; J trimming: 0 bases; junction bases outside the gene matches: 1. This CDR3 has 15 residues. The CDR3 bases are TGTGCCAGCAGTTTCCAGGGGGCCTCCTACAATGAGCAGTTCTTC. It translates to CASSFQGASYNEQFF.